This is a list of T cell receptor beta chains from one sample in a study of cytomegalovirus exposure and HLA in healthy donors. The repertoire was sequenced with immunoSEQ multiplex PCR; TCRdb's copy has only in-frame clones and lacks some. The sample comprises approximately 150,000 clones, 91% of which are singletons, and 0.69% rests with the top ten. Sequenced input: PBMCs. Receptors were obtained from a man between 18 and 29 years old in good health and CMV-seronegative. Both conserved end residues are part of each CDR3. The D gene is left open where the match is weak. Clone size is not always given. Where it is, it says once, few, many or a class for expanded clones.

size	D	V	J	DNA	CDR3
.	TRBD2	TRBV11-1	TRBJ2-1	TGTGCCAGCAGCTTAGCGGGGGGGTACAATGAGCAGTTCTTC	CASSLAGGYNEQFF
.	TRBD2	TRBV27	TRBJ2-3	TGTGCCAGCAGTTCCGGACTAGCGGGAGCCTCAGATACGCAGTATTTT	CASSSGLAGASDTQYF
.	.	TRBV5-1	TRBJ1-3	TGCGCCAGCAGCTTGGCGGCGGCTGGAAACACCATATATTTT	CASSLAAAGNTIYF
.	TRBD1	TRBV13	TRBJ1-2	TGTGCCAGCAGCTTAGGCTCGGTTGACAGGGGGCTAGGCTATGGCTACACCTTC	CASSLGSVDRGLGYGYTF
.	TRBD1	TRBV7-6	TRBJ1-4	TGTGCCAGCAGTCCCAGAGGGGGCGCGGATGAAAAACTGTTTTTT	CASSPRGGADEKLFF
.	.	TRBV10-2	TRBJ2-1	TGCGCCAGTGGGGGGGCTAGAACAAGATCTTACAATGAGCAGTTCTTC	CASGGARTRSYNEQFF
.	.	TRBV5-8	TRBJ1-2	TGTGCCAGCAGCTTGGACAGGGCCGTCTATGGCTACACCTTC	CASSLDRAVYGYTF
.	TRBD1	TRBV5-1	TRBJ2-1	TGCGCCAGCAGCTCGACAGGGGACGCCTACAATGAGCAGTTCTTC	CASSSTGDAYNEQFF
.	.	TRBV5-1	TRBJ1-4	TGCGCCAGCAGCTCAGGACAGAATAATGAAAAACTGTTTTTT	CASSSGQNNEKLFF
.	TRBD2	TRBV18	TRBJ2-1	TGTGCCAGCTCACCACCTAGCGGGGACGCTAACAATGAGCAGTTCTTC	CASSPPSGDANNEQFF
.	.	TRBV5-1	TRBJ2-5	TGCGCCAGCAGCCCCGGTATAATCCAAGAGACCCAGTACTTC	CASSPGIIQETQYF
.	.	TRBV2	TRBJ2-3	TGTGCCAGCAGTGAATCTCGCCTAGCCAACACAGATACGCAGTATTTT	CASSESRLANTDTQYF
.	.	TRBV13	TRBJ2-5	TGTGCCAGCAGCTTAGCCCGCCTTGGGGAGCGAGAGACCCAGTACTTC	CASSLARLGERETQYF
.	TRBD1	TRBV15	TRBJ1-1	TGTGCCACCAGCAGAGGAGCAGGGGGAAACACTGAAGCTTTCTTT	CATSRGAGGNTEAFF
.	.	TRBV6-1	TRBJ1-5	TGTGCCAGCCTACAGGCCCTCAATCAGCCCCAGCATTTT	CASLQALNQPQHF
.	.	TRBV5-4	TRBJ2-1	TGTGCCAGCAGCTGGGGCACCATAAATGAGCAGTTCTTC	CASSWGTINEQFF
.	TRBD1	TRBV28	TRBJ1-5	TGTGCCAGCAGTACGACAGGGGTAGGGTGGCAGCCCCAGCATTTT	CASSTTGVGWQPQHF
.	TRBD1	TRBV5-1	TRBJ2-7	TGCGCCAGCAGGTATGGGACAGGGGACTACGAGCAGTACTTC	CASRYGTGDYEQYF
.	.	TRBV11-2	TRBJ2-2	TGTGCCAGCAGCCGGCGTGGGCCTTTAGACGCGAACACCGGGGAGCTGTTTTTT	CASSRRGPLDANTGELFF
once	.	TRBV30	TRBJ2-1	TGTGCCTGGAGTGGATTGGGCCCTGTACAGTGGAATGAGCAGTTCTTC	CAWSGLGPVQWNEQFF
.	.	TRBV7-2	TRBJ1-3	TGTGCCAGCAGCTTATACAGCTCTGGAAACACCATATATTTT	CASSLYSSGNTIYF
.	.	TRBV2	TRBJ2-1	TGTGCCAGCAGGGCCCCTCAGGCCCCCACCTACAATGAGCAGTTCTTC	CASRAPQAPTYNEQFF
.	TRBD1	TRBV19	TRBJ1-2	TGTGCCAGTGCCTCAGGGGACAGGGGTTATGGCTACACCTTC	CASASGDRGYGYTF
.	TRBD2	TRBV27	TRBJ2-1	TGTGCCAGCAGTTTTGGCGGGGGACACAATGAGCAGTTCTTC	CASSFGGGHNEQFF
.	.	TRBV10-3	TRBJ1-5	TGTGCCATCAGTGCGGGGGTCAATCAGCCCCAGCATTTT	CAISAGVNQPQHF
.	TRBD1	TRBV18	TRBJ1-2	TGTGCCAGCTCACCACCGTCGGAGGGGGCGCGAAATGGCTACACCTTC	CASSPPSEGARNGYTF
.	.	TRBV9	TRBJ1-2	TGTGCCAGCAGCCCAAGGACAGAGGACTATGGCTACACCTTC	CASSPRTEDYGYTF
.	TRBD2	TRBV2	TRBJ2-1	TGTGCCAGCGCTCCTCTCCCGGGACTAGCGGGGAGCTCCTACAATGAGCAGTTCTTC	CASAPLPGLAGSSYNEQFF
.	.	TRBV14	TRBJ1-2	TGTGCCAGCAACCCAAGCTGGGGAGACTATGGCTACACCTTC	CASNPSWGDYGYTF
.	.	TRBV27	TRBJ1-1	TGTGCCAGCAGTCCGGGGGTCTTGAACACTGAAGCTTTCTTT	CASSPGVLNTEAFF
few	.	TRBV9	TRBJ2-3	TGTGCCAGCAGCGTAGAGGCTACTACGATTACAGATACGCAGTATTTT	CASSVEATTITDTQYF
.	.	TRBV4-2	TRBJ2-7	TGTGCCAGCAGCCCCAAGGGGGGGGAACACGAGCAGTACTTC	CASSPKGGEHEQYF
.	.	TRBV7-9	TRBJ1-3	TGTGCCAGCAGCTCCGGACAGAGGGGAAACACCATATATTTT	CASSSGQRGNTIYF
.	TRBD2	TRBV4-3	TRBJ2-3	TGCGCCAGCAGCCAAGCGTGGACTAGCAGGAAGTCGATCGGCACAGATACGCAGTATTTT	CASSQAWTSRKSIGTDTQYF
.	TRBD1	TRBV6-5	TRBJ1-2	TGTGCCAGCAGTACAGGGGGGGGATTGTATGGCTACACCTTC	CASSTGGGLYGYTF
.	TRBD2	TRBV5-5	TRBJ2-2	TGTGCCAGCAGTTATGGACTAGCGAACACCGGGGAGCTGTTTTTT	CASSYGLANTGELFF
.	.	TRBV6-5	TRBJ1-1	TGTGCCAGCAGTTACCGGGCAGGGGTGAACACTGAAGCTTTCTTT	CASSYRAGVNTEAFF
.	TRBD2	TRBV7-2	TRBJ2-1	TGTGCCAGCAGCCCGATACTACTAGCGGGCGTCTACAATGAGCAGTTCTTC	CASSPILLAGVYNEQFF
once	TRBD1	TRBV27	TRBJ1-5	TGTGCCACCGGGACAGGGGGGCAGCCCCAGCATTTT	CATGTGGQPQHF
.	TRBD1	TRBV2	TRBJ1-2	TGTGCCAGCAGCCCAACGGGACAGGGTTATGGCTACACCTTC	CASSPTGQGYGYTF
.	TRBD1	TRBV4-3	TRBJ1-4	TGCGCCAGCAGCCCAGGGACAGGGGAGAACGTAAAACTGTTTTTT	CASSPGTGENVKLFF
.	.	TRBV27	TRBJ2-3	TGTGCCAGCAGTTTGGCCAGGCCCACAGATACGCAGTATTTT	CASSLARPTDTQYF
.	TRBD1	TRBV11-1	TRBJ2-3	TGTGCCAGCCTAGGACAGGTGACAGATACGCAGTATTTT	CASLGQVTDTQYF
.	.	TRBV6-5	TRBJ1-1	TGTGCCAGCAGTTACGCCACGGGGTGGGCTGAAGCTTTCTTT	CASSYATGWAEAFF
.	TRBD1	TRBV14	TRBJ1-2	TGTGCCAGCAGCCAAGGCGGACAAGGGGGCTTTGGCTACACCTTC	CASSQGGQGGFGYTF
.	TRBD1	TRBV19	TRBJ2-7	TGTGCCAGTAGTAGCGGGACAGGGGGCAATACGAACTTC	CASSSGTGGNTNF
.	TRBD2	TRBV4-1	TRBJ2-5	TGCGCCAGCAGCCGATTACTCGGGACTAGCGCCCAACAAGAGACCCAGTACTTC	CASSRLLGTSAQQETQYF
.	TRBD2	TRBV15	TRBJ2-5	TGTGCCACCAGCAGACCTAGCGGCGACCAAGAGACCCAGTACTTC	CATSRPSGDQETQYF